The subject of this entry is one T cell receptor (beta chain). The data originate from a study of blood T cell repertoires in COVID-19. Background on the study: Acute and convalescent COVID-19 specimens originated in the United States, Italy and Spain. T cells, B-cell-depleted T cells, or PBMCs provided the cDNA or gDNA that served as material.

The V and J ends lost 4 bases and 2 bases respectively, with 14 bases between them. Germline V gives CDR1 MDHEN, CDR2 SYDVKM. The CDR3 totals 15 residues. Under the authors' procedure: Estimation of nucleated cell counts relied on the amplification of reference gene primers. Clones were sequenced by immunoSEQ multiplex PCR, and TCRdb holds only the in-frame ones, with some missing. V and J calls and clone size are given by that table; D and trimming were obtained from the DNA. The sample has 250,000 to 350,000 clones; over 75% are singletons. The chain uses TRBV28 and TRBJ1-2; D gene uncertain. The material sequenced was peripheral blood. The clonotype comes from a woman aged 55-70 years with acute or convalescent COVID-19. The DNA for the CDR3 is TGTGCCAGCAGTTACCCGGTGGGCAGAAACTATGGCTACACCTTC. Protein: CASSYPVGRNYGYTF.